These T cell receptor beta chains were read from a single sample in a study of PD-1 blockade in classical Hodgkin lymphoma. The table came from immunoSEQ multiplex PCR; TCRdb's copy has only in-frame clones and leaves some out. The sample records 27,000 or so clones, around three quarters being singletons. Specimen: CD4+ T cells from blood, collected at baseline. The receptors derive from a human donor with classical Hodgkin lymphoma. The CDR3 runs from the conserved cysteine through the conserved F or W. A D gene is named only where the DNA matches it firmly. The listing skips clone size in some rows; elsewhere it reads once, few, many or a size class.

j_call d_call clone_size v_call cdr3_nt cdr3_aa
TRBJ1-3 - - TRBV9 TGTGCCAGCAGCCTCGACCCGGGAGAGGGAAACACCATATATTTT CASSLDPGEGNTIYF
TRBJ2-7 - - TRBV2 TGTGCCAGCAGTATCCAAGTACAGGGCCCCTACGAGCAGTACTTC CASSIQVQGPYEQYF
TRBJ2-1 - - TRBV4-3 TGCGCCAGCAGCCAAGCGAACTGGCAGGGGACTGAGCAGTTCTTC CASSQANWQGTEQFF
TRBJ2-4 TRBD1 - TRBV2 TGTGCCAGCAACAGGGGGCGTCTGGAAAACATTCAGTACTTC CASNRGRLENIQYF
TRBJ2-7 - - TRBV30 TGTGCCTGGAGTGTACGGGGAAACGAGCAGTACTTC CAWSVRGNEQYF
TRBJ2-1 TRBD2 - TRBV9 TGTGCCAGCAGCGTAGAGACAGCGGGGTACAATGAGCAGTTCTTC CASSVETAGYNEQFF
TRBJ2-4 - - TRBV6-4 TGTGCCAGCAGCGATCAGGTTCTAGGAGCCAAAAACATTCAGTACTTC CASSDQVLGAKNIQYF
TRBJ1-2 - - TRBV30 TGTGCCTGGAGTTCACCCCCCGGAGGGATCTATGGCTACACCTTC CAWSSPPGGIYGYTF
TRBJ2-7 - few TRBV7-9 TGTGCCAGCACCCAATTGACAGAGGACGAGCAGTACTTC CASTQLTEDEQYF
TRBJ1-2 TRBD1 - TRBV19 TGTGCCAGTAGTCCCCCCCCGGGACAGGGGGCGCGTGGCTACACCTTC CASSPPPGQGARGYTF
TRBJ1-5 - - TRBV18 TGTGCCAGCTCACCGGACAATCAGCCCCAGCATTTT CASSPDNQPQHF
TRBJ2-1 - - TRBV28 TGTGCCAGCAGTTTAGCCAGGGACTCCTACAATGAGCAGTTCTTC CASSLARDSYNEQFF
TRBJ1-5 - - TRBV6-6 TGTGCCAGCAGTTACTCGGCAGACAATCAGCCCCAGCATTTT CASSYSADNQPQHF
TRBJ1-1 - few TRBV7-2 TGTGCCAGCAGCATAATGGCTCAGAACACTGAAGCTTTCTTT CASSIMAQNTEAFF
TRBJ2-7 - - TRBV9 TGTGCCAGCAGTCCTCCGGGGGCGGGAGTCTACGAGCAGTACTTC CASSPPGAGVYEQYF
TRBJ1-5 - - TRBV19 TGTGCCAGTAGTATAGATCGGGTCGGCAGGGGTAATCAGCCCCAGCATTTT CASSIDRVGRGNQPQHF
TRBJ1-1 - - TRBV28 TGTGCCAGCAGTCCCGGGGGGGGCACTGAAGCTTTCTTT CASSPGGGTEAFF
TRBJ2-5 TRBD2 - TRBV23-1 TGCGCCAGCAGTCTGGAACTAGCGGGGGCAGAGACCCAGTACTTC CASSLELAGAETQYF
TRBJ1-2 - few TRBV29-1 TGCAGCGTTGAAGACTCAGCAGGACCTGGGGGCTATGGCTACACCTTC CSVEDSAGPGGYGYTF
TRBJ2-2 - - TRBV6-6 TGTGCCAGCAGCCCAGAGGGGGGGCCTAACACCGGGGAGCTGTTTTTT CASSPEGGPNTGELFF
TRBJ1-2 - - TRBV19 TGTGCCAGTAGTAAAGGAGGTGATCTATATGGCTACACCTTC CASSKGGDLYGYTF
TRBJ2-3 - once TRBV11-2 TGTGCCAGCACCCAGAGGGGACTCACAGATACGCAGTATTTT CASTQRGLTDTQYF
TRBJ2-7 TRBD2 few TRBV5-1 TGCGCCAGCAGCCTTAGACTAGCGGGGCCGTACGAGCAGTACTTC CASSLRLAGPYEQYF
TRBJ1-5 - - TRBV19 TGTGCCAGTAGTCCCAGGACGGCCGGTCGGCCTGATCAGCCCCAGCATTTT CASSPRTAGRPDQPQHF
TRBJ2-2 - few TRBV19 TGTGCCAGCCTCCGGACAGAGGGCACCGGGGAGCTGTTTTTT CASLRTEGTGELFF
TRBJ2-3 TRBD1 - TRBV7-9 TGTGCCAGCAGCGTTTCAGGGGGTCCGACAGATACGCAGTATTTT CASSVSGGPTDTQYF
TRBJ2-3 - - TRBV20-1 TGCAGTGCTAGGCCACAACGCGAGCAGTATTTT CSARPQREQYF
TRBJ1-5 TRBD1 - TRBV15 TGTGCCACCAGCAGGGGGGATCGGACAGGGGATCAGCCCCAGCATTTT CATSRGDRTGDQPQHF